This TCR beta chain was captured by sequencing in a study of T cell responses to AZD1222 COVID-19 vaccine. On the study more broadly: It was second doses at about 4 or about 12 weeks that were pooled.

Germline V CDR1 and CDR2: MNHEY, SMNVEV (reference sequence). The V and J ends lost 6 bases and 3 bases, in that order; junction bases with no gene match: 11. The CDR3 runs 15 residues. For this clone: Its antigen is as yet unknown.

Sequencing used immunoSEQ multiplex PCR; TCRdb keeps in-frame clones, though not all of them. The data hold about 160,000 clones, with 80% to 90% observed a single time. Study outcomes and limitations: Spike was spanned by vaccine-associated CD4 TCRs, which were dominant at 160-218 and 743-854. Most donors were white British, females outnumbered males, and clonal diversity was possibly underestimated. Repertoires were collected only later (after the peak T cell response had occurred).

The sequences come from peripheral blood, collected on day 0 of AZD1222 vaccination. The origin of this receptor is an adult in good health. This sequence joins TRBV27 and TRBJ2-7, with 7 bases matching TRBD1. CDR3: CASRIRQGVNYEQYF. DNA of the CDR3: TGTGCCAGCAGAATCCGACAGGGCGTAAACTACGAGCAGTACTTC.